The 31 T cell receptor beta chains below come from one sample, sequenced in a study of blood T cell repertoires in COVID-19. Clones were sequenced by immunoSEQ multiplex PCR, and TCRdb holds only the in-frame ones, with some missing. The data hold roughly 190,000 clones, with around four fifths observed a single time. Material for sequencing was peripheral blood. The receptor set was obtained from an older woman with COVID-19, enrolled during active disease.

V and J are TRBV12-5 and TRBJ1-3; perhaps TRBD1 as D (5 bases). The CDR3 contains 17 residues. Looked up from germline, CDR1 is LGHNT and CDR2 is FRNRAP. Between the trimmed V and J ends, which lost 0 bases and 0 bases, there was a span of 12 bases. CDR3 nucleotides: TGTGCTAGTGGTTTGGTGGTAGGGACTAACTCTGGAAACACCATATATTTT. Translation gives CASGLVVGTNSGNTIYF.

This clone was seen a single time. The chain is built from TRBV29-1 and TRBJ1-4; 11 bases are a match to TRBD1. Trimming at V came to 4 bases and at J to 7 bases, leaving 2 bases not matched to a gene. The CDR3 contains 13 residues. Germline V gene lookup returns CDR1 SQVTM and CDR2 ANQGSEA. CDR3 nucleotide sequence: TGCAGCGTTGGCGGGACAGGGGGTGAAAAACTGTTTTTT. Its protein product is CSVGGTGGEKLFF.

The rearrangement joins TRBV25-1 to TRBJ1-2; D not certain. V gave up 1 base and J gave up 1 base, with 7 bases separating them. The CDR3 is 14 amino acids. CDR1 MGHDK and CDR2 SYGVNS come from the germline V gene. Here the CDR3 DNA reads TGTGCCAGCAGTGAATGGAGGAGTAACTATGGCTACACCTTC. This encodes CASSEWRSNYGYTF.

Of note for this clone: One end of the junction is discordant with germline, which a read error may explain. This chain links TRBV7-2 with TRBJ2-3; 12 bases are a match to TRBD2. Germline V lookup: CDR1 SGHTA, CDR2 FQGNSA. The CDR3 loop spans 17 amino acids. The CDR3 DNA follows: TGTGCCAGCAAACCCCGGGCGACTAGCGGGAGCAAAGATACGCAGTATTTT. It encodes CASKPRATSGSKDTQYF.

The CDR3 sequence is CASRDTGEGNTIYF. The CDR3 nucleotides read TGTGCCAGCAGGGACACAGGGGAGGGAAACACCATATATTTT. This chain connects TRBV7-8 to TRBJ1-3; 7 bases agree with TRBD1. Germline V CDR1 and CDR2: SGHVS, FQNEAQ. V lost 6 bases to trimming and J lost 4 bases; unmatched junction nucleotides: 6. This CDR3 spans 14 amino acids.

The sample holds many counts of this clone. This chain uses TRBV11-2 with TRBJ2-3, with D possibly being TRBD2 (6 bases). V was shortened by 5 bases and J by 7 bases, with 19 bases between the two germline ends. The CDR3 spans 15 residues. Germline V gene sequence: CDR1 SGHAT, CDR2 FQNNGV. DNA of the CDR3: TGTGCCAGCAGCCCGGCGGGGACGGGGATTTATACGCAGTATTTT. Encoded protein: CASSPAGTGIYTQYF.

The chain is built from TRBV30 and TRBJ1-5, with a tentative D call TRBD1 (6 bases). The CDR3 extends over 14 amino acids. V dropped 5 bases and J dropped 0 bases, with 11 bases sitting between them. Germline V gene lookup returns CDR1 GTSNPN and CDR2 SVGIG (reference sequence). The CDR3 sequence: CAWAQGYSNQPQHF. The CDR3 nucleotides read TGTGCCTGGGCCCAGGGGTATAGCAATCAGCCCCAGCATTTT.

This sequence joins TRBV7-6 and TRBJ2-2, with 8 positions matching TRBD2. The germline gives CDR1 SGHVS, CDR2 FNYEAQ. The CDR3 covers 15 residues. V shed 5 bases and J 6 bases; nucleotides not matched to a gene: 8. CDR3 in amino acids: CASSPARGRPGELFF. DNA of the CDR3: TGTGCCAGCAGCCCTGCTCGCGGGAGGCCCGGGGAGCTGTTTTTT.

This clone was detected ten times or more. V gene TRBV3-1 (or the pseudogene TRBV3-2) combines with J gene TRBJ1-3, with D unclear. V lost 4 bases and J lost 2, with 6 bases in between. Germline CDR1 reads LGHDT; CDR2 reads YNNKEL (reference sequence). The CDR3 is made up of 13 amino acids. As DNA, the CDR3 is TGTGCCAGCAGCCGAGGGACTGGAAACACCATATATTTT. This encodes CASSRGTGNTIYF.

The rearrangement links TRBV11-3 to TRBJ2-3; no clear D gene. Germline V gene data show CDR1 as SGHNT and CDR2 as YENEEA. This CDR3 spans 15 amino acids. Trimming cost V 5 bases and J 5 bases, with 17 bases left between them. The CDR3 region is CASSQSGNSGDTQYF. The CDR3 DNA reads as TGTGCCAGCAGCCAGTCCGGCAACTCGGGAGATACGCAGTATTTT.

There are a few counts of this clone. V gene TRBV4-2 combines with J gene TRBJ2-1, with 8 bases aligning to TRBD2. Germline assignment: CDR1 LGHNA and CDR2 YNFKEQ. The V and J ends lost 1 base and 8 bases, in that order; junction bases with no gene match: 4. CDR3 length: 14 residues. The CDR3 region is CASSQGGLVDEQFF. Written as DNA, the CDR3 is TGTGCCAGCAGCCAAGGGGGACTAGTGGATGAGCAGTTCTTC.

The rearrangement uses TRBV6-5 and TRBJ2-6, with 7 nucleotides matching TRBD1. The ends lost 6 bases at V and 3 bases at J; junction bases unmatched: 5. The CDR3 has 15 amino acids. Germline CDR1 reads MNHEY; CDR2 reads SVGAGI. This CDR3 reads CASRPRGRGANVLTF. The CDR3 DNA follows: TGTGCCAGCAGACCGAGGGGGCGTGGGGCCAACGTCCTGACTTTC.

The chain recombines TRBV30 with TRBJ1-3; D unclear. This CDR3 has 14 residues. V was trimmed by 4 bases and J by 2 bases, leaving 12 bases between them. The germline gives CDR1 GTSNPN, CDR2 SVGIG (reference sequence). The CDR3 spells CAWTTGNTGNTIYF. The CDR3 DNA is TGTGCCTGGACCACCGGGAACACTGGAAACACCATATATTTT.

The chain has TRBV5-1 and TRBJ2-5, with a weak D call TRBD2 (5 bases). There are 13 residues in the CDR3. The germline V gene has CDR1 SGHRS and CDR2 YFSETQ. V lost 3 bases and J 5 bases, leaving 11 bases between the germline ends. The CDR3 loop reads CASSYEGVETQYF. DNA of the CDR3: TGCGCCAGCAGCTATGAGGGAGTCGAGACCCAGTACTTC.

The chain is built from TRBV6-7 and TRBJ1-2; no clear D. TRBV6-7 is an open reading frame whose function is uncertain. V shed 2 bases and J shed 0 bases, with 19 bases lying between them. This CDR3 region has 18 residues. The CDR3 here is CASSYVGPSFIANYGYTF. In DNA, the CDR3 is TGTGCCAGCAGTTACGTGGGCCCTTCTTTTATAGCTAACTATGGCTACACCTTC.

The count of this clone is one. CDR3 DNA: TGTGCCAGCAGCGCCAGCGGGAGGGTAGAGACCCAGTACTTC. This translates into CASSASGRVETQYF. The rearrangement uses TRBV9 and TRBJ2-5; 10 bases map to TRBD2. Germline loops: CDR1 SGDLS, CDR2 YYNGEE. The J segment lost 4 bases and the V segment lost 3 bases, leaving 3 bases of the junction unmatched. This CDR3 has 14 residues. The variable domain in full, with the rest retrieved from reference TRBV9 and TRBJ2-5, is DSGVTQTPKHLITATGQRVTLRCSPRSGDLSVYWYQQSLDQGLQFLIQYYNGEERAKGNILERFSAQQFPDLHSELNLSSLELGDSALYFCASSASGRVETQYFGPGTRLLVL.

The chain couples TRBV2 to TRBJ2-7; the D is unclear. Germline values: CDR1 SNHLY, CDR2 FYNNEI. The V gene lost 0 bases and the J gene lost 8 bases, with 8 bases spanning the gap. The CDR3 contains 12 residues. CDR3 sequence: CASSEALGKQYV. The CDR3 DNA reads TGTGCCAGCAGTGAAGCTCTAGGAAAGCAGTACGTC.

The chain links TRBV3-1 (or the pseudogene TRBV3-2) to TRBJ1-1; 8 bases agree with TRBD1. Germline trimming cut 5 bases from V and 1 base from J; bases unmatched to any gene: 6. Germline lookup yields CDR1 LGHDT and CDR2 YNNKEL (reference sequence). This CDR3 contains 15 residues. CDR3 residues: CASSFQGAPNTEAFF. Here the CDR3 DNA reads TGTGCCAGCAGCTTTCAGGGGGCCCCGAACACTGAAGCTTTCTTT.

This chain links TRBV29-1 with TRBJ2-2; TRBD2 agrees at 8 bases. This CDR3 comprises 14 residues. Germline-derived CDR1 and CDR2 are SQVTM and ANQGSEA. J was trimmed by 5 bases and V by 4 bases; bases with no gene match: 6. The CDR3 DNA sequence: TGCAGCGTTGGAGTTGCGGGGGGAACCGGGGAGCTGTTTTTT. Amino acid sequence: CSVGVAGGTGELFF.

The CDR3 coding sequence is TGTGCCAGCAGTGCAATACAGGGGAGCTCCTATAATTCACCCCTCCACTTT. Its translation: CASSAIQGSSYNSPLHF. V gene TRBV27 combines with J gene TRBJ1-6; 7 positions match TRBD1. Germline assignment: CDR1 MNHEY and CDR2 SMNVEV (reference sequence). With V trimmed by 5 bases and J by 0 bases, 7 bases remained unmatched. CDR3 size: 17 residues.

V is TRBV10-3 and J is TRBJ1-1; unclear D gene. Trimming cost V 5 bases and J 0 bases, with 13 bases left between them. Germline CDR1 is ENHRY and CDR2 is SYGVKD. The CDR3 has 15 residues. The CDR3 here is CAISIAQHVNTEAFF. CDR3 nucleotide sequence: TGTGCCATCAGTATCGCCCAACATGTGAACACTGAAGCTTTCTTT.

The chain uses TRBV7-3 and TRBJ2-1; D might be TRBD1 (6 bases). Trimming took 5 bases from V and 5 from J, leaving 10 bases between them. The germline V gene encodes CDR1 SGHTA and CDR2 FQGTGA. CDR3 size: 13 residues. CDR3 DNA sequence: TGTGCCAGCAGCCAGGGGATAAACAATGAGCAGTTCTTC. This encodes CASSQGINNEQFF.

The chain couples TRBV5-1 to TRBJ2-5; TRBD2 aligns across 7 bases. V was clipped by 1 base and J by 4 bases; unmatched bases: 10. CDR3 length: 16 amino acids. Germline CDR1 and CDR2: SGHRS and YFSETQ. CDR3 amino acids: CASSLLMGRAGETQYF. CDR3 in DNA: TGCGCCAGCAGCTTGCTAATGGGGAGGGCCGGAGAGACCCAGTACTTC.

This clone showed up just a few times. J is TRBJ1-6 and V is TRBV7-8; 8 nucleotides agree with TRBD1. Germline values: CDR1 SGHVS, CDR2 FQNEAQ. This CDR3 has 15 amino acids. V trimming: 0 bases; J trimming: 13 bases; junction bases outside the gene matches: 8. CDR3 DNA: TGTGCCAGCAGCTTAGCGGGGACAGGAGTTCTCCCCCTCCACTTT. The encoded protein is CASSLAGTGVLPLHF.

This clone was found a few times. V is TRBV5-1 and J is TRBJ1-2; D remains ambiguous. Germline CDR1 reads SGHRS; CDR2 reads YFSETQ. Trimming removed 0 bases from V and 8 bases from J, with 14 bases in between. The CDR3 length is 14 residues. This CDR3 is CASSLGSSPGGYTF. The CDR3 DNA reads TGCGCCAGCAGCTTGGGTTCGTCCCCGGGGGGCTACACCTTC.

The rearrangement uses TRBV28 and TRBJ2-2; possible D gene TRBD1, 5 bases. Trimming cost V 3 bases and J 0 bases, with 8 bases left between them. The CDR3 runs 15 residues. From germline, CDR1 is MDHEN and CDR2 SYDVKM. CDR3 sequence (DNA): TGTGCCAGCAGTTTTAGGGGTACGAACACCGGGGAGCTGTTTTTT. It is translated as CASSFRGTNTGELFF.

This sequence joins TRBV5-1 and TRBJ2-5, with 9 bases lining up with TRBD1. Germline V gene sequence: CDR1 SGHRS, CDR2 YFSETQ. The CDR3 covers 15 residues. V was pared by 6 bases and J by 0 bases, with 6 bases of the junction left unmatched. This CDR3 is CASMGTGMYQETQYF. The CDR3 bases are TGCGCCAGCATGGGGACAGGGATGTACCAAGAGACCCAGTACTTC. The whole variable domain, filled in from reference TRBV5-1 and TRBJ2-5, reads KAGVTQTPRYLIKTRGQQVTLSCSPISGHRSVSWYQQTPGQGLQFLFEYFSETQRNKGNFPGRFSGRQFSNSRSEMNVSTLELGDSALYLCASMGTGMYQETQYFGPGTRLLVL.

The gene calls are TRBV4-2 and TRBJ2-1; 16 positions agree with TRBD2. CDR3 length equals 16 residues. Germline values: CDR1 LGHNA, CDR2 YNFKEQ. J lost 7 bases, V lost 4 bases, and 4 bases had no gene match. In nucleotides, the CDR3 is TGTGCCAGCAGCCGGGGACTAGCGGGAGGGGATAATGAGCAGTTCTTC. Translation: CASSRGLAGGDNEQFF.

The gene calls are TRBV11-1 and TRBJ2-1, with 9 bases aligning to TRBD2. The CDR3 is 16 residues long. The V segment lost 5 bases and the J segment 5 bases; nucleotides outside the gene matches: 10. The V gene's germline CDR1 is SGHAT and CDR2 FQDESV (reference sequence). The CDR3 DNA is TGTGCCAGCAGCAACGTTTATGGGACTAGCAACAATGAGCAGTTCTTC. Protein product: CASSNVYGTSNNEQFF.

V usage is TRBV2 and J usage is TRBJ2-2; tentative D call: TRBD1 (5 bases). The CDR3 is made up of 15 amino acids. V lost 6 bases, J lost 4 bases, and 15 bases lay in between. Germline loops: CDR1 SNHLY, CDR2 FYNNEI. The CDR3 nucleotides read TGTGCCAGCAGGGGGCGCGCCGGTTTCACCGGGGAGCTGTTTTTT. Amino acid sequence: CASRGRAGFTGELFF.

This clone came up once. The chain joins TRBV27 to TRBJ1-2; tentatively, D is TRBD1 (5 bases). Looked up from germline, CDR1 is MNHEY and CDR2 is SMNVEV (reference sequence). This CDR3 is built from 13 residues. V was pared by 7 bases and J by 1 base, with 10 bases between. The CDR3 spells CASKTGFNYGYTF. As DNA, the CDR3 is TGTGCCAGCAAAACAGGCTTTAACTATGGCTACACCTTC.